The 21 T cell receptor beta chains below come from one sample, sequenced in a study of PD-1 blockade in classical Hodgkin lymphoma. Sample time point: newly diagnosed, previously untreated cHL patient sample. TCRdb keeps only in-frame clones here, not all; method: immunoSEQ multiplex PCR. The sample lists some 49,000 clones, approximately 90% occurring once. The material sequenced was peripheral blood mononuclear cells (PBMCs). The receptor source for this set is a human donor with classical Hodgkin lymphoma.

The J gene is TRBJ2-7, the V gene TRBV10-3; D may be TRBD1 or TRBD2 (5 bases each). Germline V CDR1 and CDR2: ENHRY, SYGVKD. This CDR3 spans 14 amino acids. Trimming removed 10 bases at V and 5 bases at J, with 21 bases between. The CDR3 region has the DNA TGTGCCACCCGACCGGGGACCCCGTTCAACGAGCAGTACTTC. It is translated as CATRPGTPFNEQYF.

The chain uses TRBV7-9 and TRBJ2-5, with D perhaps TRBD1 or TRBD2 (6 bases each). This CDR3 is 14 amino acids long. The germline V gene encodes CDR1 SEHNR and CDR2 FQNEAQ (reference sequence). The V gene lost 7 bases and the J gene lost 5 bases, with 17 bases spanning the gap. The CDR3 nucleotides are TGTGCCAGCATCGCAGGGGCCCGGGGGGAGACCCAGTACTTC. Its protein product is CASIAGARGETQYF.

The chain combines TRBV7-8 with TRBJ1-1; 8 bases fit TRBD1. The junction had 5 bases not matched to a gene; V was cut back by 4 bases and J by 7 bases. Germline V gene data show CDR1 as SGHVS and CDR2 as FQNEAQ. The CDR3 totals 13 residues. CDR3 loop: CASSSDRGVEAFF. The CDR3 DNA sequence: TGTGCCAGCAGCTCAGACAGGGGCGTTGAAGCTTTCTTT.

The chain employs TRBV9 and TRBJ2-2; 7 bases align to TRBD2. The germline CDR1 and CDR2 sequences are SGDLS and YYNGEE. This CDR3 contains 15 residues. V was clipped by 3 bases and J by 0 bases; unmatched bases: 2. The CDR3: CASSAAGANTGELFF. The CDR3 DNA reads as TGTGCCAGCAGCGCCGCGGGGGCGAACACCGGGGAGCTGTTTTTT.

The CDR3: CASGLRQPPDTQYF. The CDR3 DNA reads as TGTGCCAGCGGATTACGCCAACCCCCAGATACGCAGTATTTT. The rearrangement links TRBV2 to TRBJ2-3; no clear D. Looked up from germline, CDR1 is SNHLY and CDR2 is FYNNEI. V lost 8 bases to trimming and J lost 4 bases, with 16 bases between them. The CDR3 length is 14 residues.

V gene TRBV28 combines with J gene TRBJ2-5; 10 positions agree with TRBD2. Germline V gives CDR1 MDHEN, CDR2 SYDVKM. The CDR3 is 16 residues long. V trimming: 5 bases; J trimming: 6 bases; junction bases outside the gene matches: 12. In DNA, the CDR3 is TGTGCCAGCAGTCTATCTCAAAGCGGGAGGGGAAAGACCCAGTACTTC. It codes for CASSLSQSGRGKTQYF.

This clone was seen only once. The chain uses TRBV27 and TRBJ1-1; D call uncertain. Germline CDR1 reads MNHEY; CDR2 reads SMNVEV (reference sequence). Trimming removed 10 bases from V and 1 base from J, with 13 bases in between. The CDR3 loop spans 13 amino acids. The CDR3: CATSKQQNTEAFF. In nucleotides, the CDR3 is TGTGCCACCTCTAAACAGCAGAACACTGAAGCTTTCTTT.

The chain combines TRBV19 with TRBJ2-5, with D possibly TRBD2 on 5 matching bases. Between the trimmed V and J ends, which lost 6 bases and 5 bases, there was a span of 16 bases. Germline assignment: CDR1 LNHDA and CDR2 SQIVND (reference sequence). This CDR3 is 14 amino acids long. The CDR3 is CASSPMRRGETQYF. CDR3 in DNA: TGTGCCAGTAGCCCCATGAGGCGAGGGGAGACCCAGTACTTC.

The genes are TRBV19 and TRBJ2-3, with 9 bases lining up with TRBD2. Germline V gene data show CDR1 as LNHDA and CDR2 as SQIVND (reference sequence). The CDR3 is 15 amino acids. The V and J ends lost 9 bases and 2 bases, in that order; junction bases with no gene match: 9. Written as DNA, the CDR3 is TGTGCCAGCCGCCGAGCGGGAGGTACCACAGATACGCAGTATTTT. Translated: CASRRAGGTTDTQYF.

This chain connects TRBV5-1 to TRBJ2-5; perhaps TRBD1 as D (5 bases). Trimming removed 0 bases at V and 1 base at J, with 13 bases between. The CDR3 consists of 16 residues. Per germline, CDR1 SGHRS and CDR2 YFSETQ. The CDR3 DNA is TGCGCCAGCAGCTTGGGGTCAGGGCTATTCCAAGAGACCCAGTACTTC. Translating it yields CASSLGSGLFQETQYF.

The V call is TRBV5-8, the J call TRBJ2-5, with TRBD2 identical over 7 bases. The trim removed 4 bases at V and 5 bases at J, leaving 11 bases unmatched. The CDR3 loop spans 15 amino acids. Germline V gives CDR1 SGHTS, CDR2 YDEGEE. Written as DNA, the CDR3 is TGTGCCAGCAGCACCCTAGCGGAAGAGGAGGAGACCCAGTACTTC. It encodes CASSTLAEEEETQYF.

This chain uses TRBV7-9 with TRBJ2-7; D may be TRBD1 (7 bases). Per the germline V gene, CDR1 is SEHNR and CDR2 is FQNEAQ (reference sequence). Deletions cut 5 bases from V and 4 bases from J, with 12 bases between. The CDR3 runs to 13 residues. The CDR3 spells CASSRQGGYEQYF. CDR3 coding DNA: TGTGCCAGCAGCCGACAGGGAGGTTACGAGCAGTACTTC.

The rearrangement joins TRBV27 to TRBJ2-7; D perhaps matches TRBD1 (6 bases). Germline-derived CDR1 and CDR2 are MNHEY and SMNVEV (reference sequence). This CDR3 is 15 amino acids long. Trimming removed 7 bases from V and 3 bases from J, with 19 bases in between. CDR3 DNA sequence: TGTGCCAGCACCACAACCTCCAGGACAGTCTACGAGCAGTACTTC. Its protein is CASTTTSRTVYEQYF.

CDR3 bases: TGTGCCTGGAGTGTGGGTATCCATAACTATGGCTACACCTTC. It codes for CAWSVGIHNYGYTF. This chain uses TRBV30 with TRBJ1-2; D is ambiguous. Trimming removed 0 bases from V and 1 base from J, with 9 bases in between. The V gene's germline CDR1 is GTSNPN and CDR2 SVGIG (reference sequence). The CDR3 runs 14 residues.

The chain combines TRBV13 with TRBJ2-7; 7 positions match TRBD2. The length of the CDR3 is 13 residues. Germline V lookup: CDR1 PRHDT, CDR2 FYEKMQ (reference sequence). Germline trimming cut 5 bases from V and 9 bases from J; bases unmatched to any gene: 10. In DNA, the CDR3 is TGTGCCAGCAGCCCCCAGGCGGGAGATGTGCAGTACGTC. Its translation is CASSPQAGDVQYV.

This chain connects TRBV2 to TRBJ2-1; 8 bases are shared with TRBD2. This CDR3 comprises 15 residues. The germline CDR1 and CDR2 sequences are SNHLY and FYNNEI. J gave up 7 bases and V 6 bases, and 11 bases lay outside the gene matches. The CDR3 loop is CASSLREGGLNEQFF. The CDR3, as DNA: TGTGCCAGCAGCCTCCGGGAGGGCGGCTTGAATGAGCAGTTCTTC.

Only one count was recorded for this clone. The chain uses TRBV7-9 and TRBJ1-3; TRBD1 matches at 8 bases. V gave up 6 bases and J gave up 3 bases; unmatched junction bases: 7. Per the germline V gene, CDR1 is SEHNR and CDR2 is FQNEAQ (reference sequence). The CDR3 is 15 amino acids. The CDR3 nucleotides are TGTGCCAGCAGAAGTGACAGGGGCCGTGGAAACACCATATATTTT. This translates into CASRSDRGRGNTIYF.

The J gene is TRBJ1-5, the V gene TRBV7-9, with 7 bases lining up with TRBD1. The V gene end was trimmed by 1 base and the J gene end by 6 bases; junction bases not matched to a gene: 0. The CDR3 is 13 amino acids. Germline CDR1 SEHNR, CDR2 FQNEAQ (reference sequence). Written as DNA, the CDR3 is TGTGCCAGCAGCTTAGGGACAGGTCAGCCCCAGCATTTT. Protein sequence: CASSLGTGQPQHF.

J is TRBJ1-1 and V is TRBV5-6; D remains unclear. Trimming took off 0 bases at V and 1 base at J, with 7 bases between the two ends. The CDR3 runs 14 residues. Germline CDR1 and CDR2: SGHDT and YYEEEE. CDR3 sequence reads: CASSLELGNTEAFF. The CDR3 bases are TGTGCCAGCAGCTTGGAGCTCGGGAACACTGAAGCTTTCTTT.

The chain combines TRBV2 with TRBJ1-2, with 7 bases identical to TRBD1. The germline gives CDR1 SNHLY, CDR2 FYNNEI. Trimming cost V 4 bases and J 0 bases; bases outside gene matches: 2. The CDR3 has 14 amino acids. The CDR3 nucleotides are TGTGCCAGCAGTGGGGACAGAGCTAACTATGGCTACACCTTC. Encoded protein: CASSGDRANYGYTF.

The CDR3 coding sequence is TGTGCCAGCAGCTTGGGACTCAACACCGGGGAGCTGTTTTTT. Protein sequence: CASSLGLNTGELFF. This chain connects TRBV5-6 to TRBJ2-2; D gene unclear. CDR1 and CDR2 (germline): SGHDT, YYEEEE. V was shortened by 0 bases and J by 2 bases, with 5 bases between the two germline ends. The length of the CDR3 is 14 residues.